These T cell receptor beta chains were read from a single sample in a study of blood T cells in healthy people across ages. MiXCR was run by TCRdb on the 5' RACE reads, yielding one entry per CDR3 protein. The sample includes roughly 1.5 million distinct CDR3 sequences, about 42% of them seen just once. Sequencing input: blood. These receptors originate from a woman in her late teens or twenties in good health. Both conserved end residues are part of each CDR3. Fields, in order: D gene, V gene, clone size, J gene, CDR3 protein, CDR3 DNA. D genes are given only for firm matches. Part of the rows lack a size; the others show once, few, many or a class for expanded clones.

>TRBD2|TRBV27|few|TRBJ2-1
CASYRLAGADEQFF
TGTGCCAGCTACCGATTAGCGGGAGCCGATGAGCAGTTCTTC
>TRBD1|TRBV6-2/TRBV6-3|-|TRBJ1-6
CASSSGTDSPLHF
TGTGCCAGCAGCTCGGGGACAGATTCACCCCTCCACTTT
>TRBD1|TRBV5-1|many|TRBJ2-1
CASSPLTGSYNEQFF
TGCGCCAGCAGCCCACTGACAGGGAGCTACAATGAGCAGTTCTTC
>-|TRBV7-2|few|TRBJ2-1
CASTLSLSGNEQFF
TGTGCCAGCACCCTCTCCCTTAGCGGCAATGAGCAGTTCTTC
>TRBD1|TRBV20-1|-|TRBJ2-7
CSASRQGRYEQYF
TGCAGTGCATCGCGACAGGGGCGGTACGAGCAGTACTTC
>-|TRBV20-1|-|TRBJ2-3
CSASTSGTSTDTQYF
TGCAGTGCTAGCACGAGTGGGACTAGCACAGATACGCAGTATTTT
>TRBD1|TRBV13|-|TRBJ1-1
CASSVIDRGTEAFF
TGTGCCAGCAGCGTTATTGACAGGGGAACTGAAGCTTTCTTT
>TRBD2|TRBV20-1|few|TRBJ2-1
CSAGPLAGYNEQFF
TGCAGTGCTGGACCTCTAGCGGGGTACAATGAGCAGTTCTTC
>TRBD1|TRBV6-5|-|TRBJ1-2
CASSYTTGGLNYGYTF
TGTGCCAGCAGTTACACTACAGGGGGCTTAAACTATGGCTACACCTTC
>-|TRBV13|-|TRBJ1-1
CASSLVGARARKAFF
TGTGCCAGCAGCTTAGTAGGCGCCCGCGCCAGGAAAGCTTTCTTT
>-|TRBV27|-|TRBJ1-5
CASSLFGDVNNQPQHF
TGTGCCAGCAGTTTATTTGGGGATGTGAACAATCAGCCCCAGCATTTT
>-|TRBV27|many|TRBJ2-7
CASSLSQGYEQYF
TGTGCCAGCAGTTTGAGCCAGGGCTACGAGCAGTACTTC
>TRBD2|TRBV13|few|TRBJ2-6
CASSRSRGLAIPAGANVLTF
TGTGCCAGCAGCAGATCCCGGGGACTAGCGATTCCCGCGGGGGCCAACGTCCTGACTTTC
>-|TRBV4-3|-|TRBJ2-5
CASSQLQALDEQYF
TGCGCCAGCAGCCAACTCCAGGCCCTCGATGAGCAGTACTTC
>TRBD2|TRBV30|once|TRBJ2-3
CAWSAGGSSTDTQYF
TGTGCCTGGAGCGCGGGGGGCTCAAGCACAGATACGCAGTATTTT
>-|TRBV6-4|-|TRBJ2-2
CASSGQPYTGELFF
TGTGCCAGCAGTGGACAACCCTACACCGGGGAGCTGTTTTTT
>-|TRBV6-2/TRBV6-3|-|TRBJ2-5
CASREKSPSKETQYF
TGTGCCAGCAGAGAGAAGAGTCCTAGTAAAGAGACCCAGTACTTC
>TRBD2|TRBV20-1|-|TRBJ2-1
CSARDMGGGYNEQFF
TGCAGTGCTAGAGATATGGGGGGGGGTTACAATGAGCAGTTCTTC
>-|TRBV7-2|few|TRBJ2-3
CASSPENWRARIVDTQYF
TGTGCCAGCAGCCCAGAAAATTGGCGGGCCCGTATAGTAGATACGCAGTATTTT
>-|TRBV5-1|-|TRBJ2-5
CASSLISAQETQYF
TGCGCCAGCAGCTTGATCAGCGCCCAAGAGACCCAGTACTTC
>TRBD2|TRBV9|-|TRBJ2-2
CASSTSGSGTGELFF
TGTGCCAGCAGCACCAGCGGGAGTGGCACCGGGGAGCTGTTTTTT
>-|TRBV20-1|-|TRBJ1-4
CSARESTRGPGKLFF
TGCAGTGCTAGAGAGAGCACAAGGGGACCTGGAAAACTGTTTTTT
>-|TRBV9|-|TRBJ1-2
CASGADSGYTF
TGTGCCAGCGGGGCAGACTCTGGCTACACCTTC
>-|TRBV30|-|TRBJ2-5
CAWNVGTDLGEQYF
TGTGCCTGGAACGTCGGGACCGACCTCGGGGAGCAGTACTTC
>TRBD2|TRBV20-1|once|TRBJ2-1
CSAVAGGPGNERFF
TGCAGTGCCGTAGCGGGAGGGCCGGGTAATGAGCGGTTCTTC
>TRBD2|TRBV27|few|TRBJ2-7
CASDQLPGLAGYEQYF
TGTGCCAGCGACCAATTGCCGGGACTAGCGGGCTACGAGCAGTACTTC
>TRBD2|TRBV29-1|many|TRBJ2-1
CSGGRSSYNEQFF
TGCAGCGGCGGGAGGTCGTCCTACAATGAGCAGTTCTTC
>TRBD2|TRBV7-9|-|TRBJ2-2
CASSSGLAEFNTGELFF
TGTGCCAGCAGCTCGGGACTAGCGGAGTTCAACACCGGGGAGCTGTTTTTT
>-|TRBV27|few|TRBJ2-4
CASSLFGGTSYIQYF
TGTGCCAGCAGTTTATTTGGGGGTACCAGCTACATTCAGTACTTC
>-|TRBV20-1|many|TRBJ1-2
CSARRTGEGAGYTF
TGCAGTGCTAGGAGGACCGGGGAAGGAGCTGGCTACACCTTC